These 32 T cell receptor beta chains originate from one sample sequenced in a study of blood T cell repertoires in COVID-19. Generated by immunoSEQ multiplex PCR, the TCRdb table keeps only in-frame clones and is missing some. Among about 110,000 clones listed, 65% to 80% were seen once. Material for sequencing was peripheral blood. Every receptor here comes from a man between 65 and 85 years old with acute or convalescent COVID-19.

This clone was counted only a few times. The V gene is TRBV19, the J gene TRBJ2-1, with TRBD2 as a possible D gene (6 bases). Germline V gives CDR1 LNHDA, CDR2 SQIVND (reference sequence). Trimming removed 6 bases at V and 0 bases at J, with 21 bases between. The CDR3 totals 18 residues. CDR3 nucleotides: TGTGCCAGTAGACCGGAGCAGGGACTGAGACTCTCCTACAATGAGCAGTTCTTC. This translates into CASRPEQGLRLSYNEQFF.

The rearrangement joins TRBV7-6 to TRBJ1-1; the D is unclear. Germline V gives CDR1 SGHVS, CDR2 FNYEAQ. This CDR3 is built from 13 residues. Trimming took 4 bases from V and 3 from J, leaving 9 bases between them. CDR3 protein: CASSSQRDTEAFF. The DNA of the CDR3 is TGTGCCAGCAGCTCCCAGAGGGACACTGAAGCTTTCTTT.

This chain uses TRBV5-1 with TRBJ2-5; D is perhaps TRBD2 (5 bases). V gave up 0 bases and J gave up 0 bases, with 6 bases separating them. This CDR3 region has 14 residues. Germline CDR1 and CDR2: SGHRS and YFSETQ. The CDR3 DNA sequence: TGCGCCAGCAGCTTGGGAGGGAACCAAGAGACCCAGTACTTC. This sequence encodes CASSLGGNQETQYF.

The chain couples TRBV10-3 to TRBJ1-2, with 8 bases identical to TRBD1. Trimming removed 7 bases from V and 3 bases from J; junction bases left unmatched: 7. The CDR3 covers 14 residues. The germline CDR1 and CDR2 sequences are ENHRY and SYGVKD. In DNA form, the CDR3 reads TGTGCCATCAATCAGGGGGCGGACGACTATGGCTACACCTTC. Translation gives CAINQGADDYGYTF.

This chain joins TRBV4-3 and TRBJ2-1, with 8 bases that match TRBD2. The CDR3 is made up of 16 amino acids. CDR1 is LGHNA and CDR2 is YSLEER in the germline V gene. V was pared by 0 bases and J by 2 bases, with 3 bases of the junction left unmatched. CDR3 coding DNA: TGCGCCAGCAGCCAAGACAGCGGGGGCGCCTACAATGAGCAGTTCTTC. It yields the protein CASSQDSGGAYNEQFF.

The chain couples TRBV18 to TRBJ2-7, with a tentative D call TRBD1 (5 bases). Germline V gene lookup returns CDR1 KGHSH and CDR2 LQKENI. CDR3 length: 13 amino acids. V shed 4 bases and J shed 3 bases, with 10 bases lying between them. CDR3 sequence reads: CASSQTAGYEQYF. The CDR3 DNA sequence: TGTGCCAGCTCACAGACAGCAGGCTACGAGCAGTACTTC.

The rearrangement uses TRBV10-2 and TRBJ1-6, with D possibly TRBD1 on 6 matching bases. The length of the CDR3 is 14 residues. Germline V CDR1 and CDR2: WSHSY, SAAADI. V was clipped by 6 bases and J by 6 bases, with 12 bases between them. This chain's CDR3 is CASRVDRGNSPLHF. For the CDR3, the DNA is TGCGCCAGCAGGGTGGACAGAGGTAATTCACCCCTCCACTTT.

The genes are TRBV4-1 and TRBJ2-1, with D uncertain. The germline V gene encodes CDR1 MGHRA and CDR2 YSYEKL. CDR3 length: 14 residues. Trimming shortened V by 0 bases and J by 10 bases, and 13 bases separated the two germline ends. The CDR3 region is CASSQDGRGVEQFF. In DNA, the CDR3 is TGCGCCAGCAGCCAAGATGGGCGTGGCGTAGAGCAGTTCTTC.

The rearrangement joins TRBV6-5 to TRBJ2-6; D possibly corresponds to TRBD1 (5 bases). From germline, CDR1 is MNHEY and CDR2 SVGAGI. The CDR3 is 13 residues long. V shed 7 bases and J shed 2 bases, with 6 bases lying between them. CDR3 nucleotide sequence: TGTGCCAGCACGGACACTGGGGCCAACGTCCTGACTTTC. Protein: CASTDTGANVLTF.

This chain links TRBV9 with TRBJ1-4; no clear D gene. Germline CDR1 reads SGDLS; CDR2 reads YYNGEE. With 5 bases removed from V and 0 bases from J, the gap between germline ends came to 5 bases. The CDR3 length is 13 residues. As DNA, the CDR3 is TGTGCCAGCAGTATATCAACTAATGAAAAACTGTTTTTT. Its translation is CASSISTNEKLFF.

The chain combines TRBV5-4 with TRBJ1-2; TRBD1 is a possible D gene (5 bases). V was pared by 0 bases and J by 5 bases, with 14 bases between. Germline V gene sequence: CDR1 SGHNT, CDR2 YYREEE (reference sequence). The CDR3 has 15 residues. The CDR3, as DNA: TGTGCCAGCAGCTTGGCGGGACTGAATGGGTATGGCTACACCTTC. Translation gives CASSLAGLNGYGYTF.

This clone was seen only once. The chain recombines TRBV7-3 with TRBJ1-1, with D uncertain. CDR1 SGHTA and CDR2 FQGTGA come from the germline V gene. This CDR3 is 13 amino acids long. V was shortened by 9 bases and J by 0 bases, with 11 bases between the two germline ends. Here the CDR3 DNA reads TGTGCCAGTTCATCCGACATGAACACTGAAGCTTTCTTT. Its protein is CASSSDMNTEAFF.

This clone occurred once. The chain joins TRBV18 to TRBJ1-1; 11 bases map to TRBD1. The CDR3 sequence is 17 residues long. The germline gives CDR1 KGHSH, CDR2 LQKENI. V trimming: 3 bases; J trimming: 5 bases; junction bases outside the gene matches: 11. For the CDR3, the DNA is TGTGCCAGCTCACCCTCCGGGACAGGGGGTGTAGGGACTGAAGCTTTCTTT. This sequence encodes CASSPSGTGGVGTEAFF.

The J gene is TRBJ1-2, the V gene TRBV6-2 or TRBV6-3; 9 positions agree with TRBD1. The CDR3 runs to 15 residues. Germline CDR1 MNHEY, CDR2 SVGEGT. Germline trimming cut 2 bases from V and 4 bases from J; bases unmatched to any gene: 5. DNA of the CDR3: TGTGCCAGCAGTTACCAAGGGACAGGGTTCTATGGCTACACCTTC. Protein sequence: CASSYQGTGFYGYTF.

The J gene is TRBJ1-1, the V gene TRBV6-5, with no clear D. V shed 2 bases and J shed 6 bases, with 10 bases lying between them. Germline V lookup: CDR1 MNHEY, CDR2 SVGAGI. The CDR3 extends over 13 amino acids. CDR3: CASSYLGEPEAFF. Written as DNA, the CDR3 is TGTGCCAGCAGTTACCTGGGCGAGCCTGAAGCTTTCTTT.

J is TRBJ2-7 and V is TRBV6-5; TRBD1 matches at 7 bases. V lost 7 bases, J lost 1 base, and 7 bases stayed unmatched. Looked up from germline, CDR1 is MNHEY and CDR2 is SVGAGI. The CDR3 totals 14 residues. CDR3: CASKQGQISYEQYF. The CDR3 coding sequence is TGTGCCAGCAAACAGGGACAGATATCCTACGAGCAGTACTTC.

This sequence joins TRBV6-5 and TRBJ2-1, with D perhaps TRBD1 (5 bases). The germline V gene encodes CDR1 MNHEY and CDR2 SVGAGI. V was shortened by 2 bases and J by 0 bases, with 5 bases between the two germline ends. The CDR3 runs 14 residues. The CDR3 sequence: CASSYDSSYNEQFF. The CDR3 DNA reads TGTGCCAGCAGTTACGACAGCTCCTACAATGAGCAGTTCTTC.

The chain joins TRBV5-5 to TRBJ1-3, with D hard to call. Germline loops: CDR1 SGHKS, CDR2 YYEKEE (reference sequence). V dropped 6 bases and J dropped 3 bases, with 13 bases sitting between them. The CDR3 runs to 14 residues. Here the CDR3 reads CASTPGSLGNTIYF. CDR3 sequence (DNA): TGTGCCAGCACCCCGGGGAGCCTTGGAAACACCATATATTTT.

This clone was detected a few times. V and J are TRBV18 and TRBJ2-1; 7 nucleotides line up with TRBD1. Trimming cost V 2 bases and J 7 bases; bases outside gene matches: 8. This CDR3 spans 15 amino acids. CDR1 is KGHSH and CDR2 is LQKENI in the germline V gene. The CDR3 DNA follows: TGTGCCAGCTCACCAGCAGACAGGGTAAGAAATGAGCAGTTCTTC. This gives the protein CASSPADRVRNEQFF. The full variable domain, its missing parts supplied by reference TRBV18 and TRBJ2-1, is NAGVMQNPRHLVRRRGQEARLRCSPMKGHSHVYWYRQLPEEGLKFMVYLQKENIIDESGMPKERFSAEFPKEGPSILRIQQVVRGDSAAYFCASSPADRVRNEQFFGPGTRLTVL.

The rearrangement uses TRBV21-1 and TRBJ2-3; the table gives TRBD2 as D, unverified against the DNA. TRBV21-1 counts as a pseudogene. This CDR3 contains 18 residues. CDR3 residues: CASLDIAGGAGSTDTQYF. The CDR3 DNA reads as TGTGCCAGCCTGGACATTGCGGGGGGAGCGGGTAGCACAGATACGCAGTATTTT.

The rearrangement joins TRBV24-1 to TRBJ2-3; 8 bases agree with TRBD1. Unmatched junction bases numbered 4, after V lost 4 bases and J lost 5 bases. Germline CDR1 reads KGHDR; CDR2 reads SFDVKD. The CDR3 is 14 residues long. The CDR3 reads CATSETGGLDTQYF. CDR3 in DNA: TGTGCCACCAGTGAAACAGGGGGGTTAGATACGCAGTATTTT.

J is TRBJ1-4 and V is TRBV7-9; the match to TRBD1 covers 7 bases. This CDR3 is built from 15 residues. CDR1 and CDR2 from the germline V gene are SEHNR and FQNEAQ (reference sequence). V was pared by 2 bases and J by 4 bases, with 4 bases of the junction left unmatched. The CDR3 DNA reads TGTGCCAGCAGCTTATTCACAGGGGATAATGAAAAACTGTTTTTT. Translating gives CASSLFTGDNEKLFF.

This chain links TRBV6-1 with TRBJ2-1; D ambiguous. The CDR3 has 11 amino acids. Looked up from germline, CDR1 is MNHNS and CDR2 is SASEGT. V lost 2 bases and J lost 7, with 3 bases in between. The CDR3 coding sequence is TGTGCCAGCAGTGAACAGAATGAGCAGTTCTTC. Its protein is CASSEQNEQFF.

This rearrangement joins TRBV9 to TRBJ2-1; D may be TRBD2 (6 bases). Per the germline V gene, CDR1 is SGDLS and CDR2 is YYNGEE. The V end was cut by 4 bases, the J end by 9 bases, with 14 bases between. CDR3 length equals 13 residues. The CDR3 spells CASSQTGGGEQFF. As DNA, the CDR3 is TGTGCCAGCAGCCAAACTGGGGGAGGTGAGCAGTTCTTC.

The rearrangement joins TRBV2 to TRBJ1-5; TRBD1 matches 7 bases. Trimming at V came to 6 bases and at J to 6 bases, leaving 8 bases not matched to a gene. Germline V lookup: CDR1 SNHLY, CDR2 FYNNEI. The CDR3 covers 14 residues. CDR3: CASRGGQAGQPQHF. The DNA for the CDR3 is TGTGCCAGCAGGGGAGGACAGGCCGGTCAGCCCCAGCATTTT.

This clone was recorded only once. V gene TRBV3-1 (or the pseudogene TRBV3-2) combines with J gene TRBJ2-1; 7 nucleotides align to TRBD1. The CDR3 covers 12 residues. V lost 1 base to trimming and J lost 11 bases; unmatched junction nucleotides: 2. CDR1 and CDR2 (germline): LGHDT, YNNKEL (reference sequence). CDR3 DNA sequence: TGTGCCAGCAGCCAAGGGGACAGCCAGCAGTTCTTC. This translates into CASSQGDSQQFF.

This clone has a handful of counts. This chain links TRBV2 with TRBJ1-1; 8 bases agree with TRBD1. CDR1 SNHLY and CDR2 FYNNEI come from the germline V gene. The V and J ends lost 0 bases and 0 bases, in that order; junction bases with no gene match: 0. The CDR3 extends over 15 amino acids. CDR3 amino acids: CASSEAGQVNTEAFF. CDR3 nucleotides: TGTGCCAGCAGTGAAGCGGGACAGGTGAACACTGAAGCTTTCTTT.

This clone came up once. This chain joins TRBV25-1 and TRBJ2-1; D not certain. The V gene's germline CDR1 is MGHDK and CDR2 SYGVNS. The CDR3 is 14 amino acids. V was pared by 3 bases and J by 10 bases, with 16 bases between. CDR3: CASSDVPGQPEQFF. CDR3 DNA sequence: TGTGCCAGCAGTGACGTGCCAGGCCAACCGGAGCAGTTCTTC. Full variable domain (outside the CDR3, taken from reference TRBV25-1 and TRBJ2-1): EADIYQTPRYLVIGTGKKITLECSQTMGHDKMYWYQQDPGMELHLIHYSYGVNSTEKGDLSSESTVSRIRTEHFPLTLESARPSHTSQYLCASSDVPGQPEQFFGPGTRLTVL.

The chain links TRBV19 to TRBJ1-3; 7 nucleotides align to TRBD1. Trimming removed 7 bases from V and 0 bases from J; junction bases left unmatched: 9. The CDR3 runs to 16 residues. Germline V CDR1 and CDR2: LNHDA, SQIVND (reference sequence). Here the CDR3 reads CASTLDRAYSGNTIYF. The CDR3 region has the DNA TGTGCCAGTACCCTCGACAGGGCTTACTCTGGAAACACCATATATTTT.

The J gene is TRBJ1-6, the V gene TRBV5-1, with 8 bases fitting TRBD1. Germline values: CDR1 SGHRS, CDR2 YFSETQ. V lost 4 bases and J lost 9; bases outside the gene matches: 12. The CDR3 is 16 amino acids. The DNA of the CDR3 is TGCGCCAGCAGCCATCGAACGACAGGGGAACCTTCACCCCTCCACTTT. Translating it yields CASSHRTTGEPSPLHF.

The chain recombines TRBV9 with TRBJ1-1; D possibly corresponds to TRBD1 (5 bases). CDR3 length: 14 residues. The germline gives CDR1 SGDLS, CDR2 YYNGEE. V gave up 2 bases and J gave up 0 bases, with 8 bases separating them. The chain's CDR3 is CASSVGLLNTEAFF. The CDR3 coding sequence is TGTGCCAGCAGCGTGGGACTCCTGAACACTGAAGCTTTCTTT.

About this clone: The identical CDR3 is also encoded by other nucleotide sequences in the sample. The chain combines TRBV11-3 with TRBJ2-1; TRBD1 matches at 10 bases. CDR1 is SGHNT and CDR2 is YENEEA in the germline V gene. CDR3 length: 15 residues. Unmatched junction bases numbered 4, after V lost 4 bases and J lost 4 bases. CDR3 sequence reads: CASSSRQGAYNEQFF. CDR3 nucleotides: TGTGCCAGCAGCTCCCGACAGGGGGCTTACAATGAGCAGTTCTTC.